Presented here are 27 T cell receptor beta chains from one specimen sequenced in a study of shared clonotypes between healthy human individuals. Produced via immunoSEQ multiplex PCR; TCRdb's table is partial and in-frame only. This table holds approximately 500,000 clones, around 96% found once. The sequencing input was naive CD4+ T cells sorted from blood. Subset defined: CD45RA+ positively selected. The receptors derive from a woman in her 30s in good health.

The CDR3, as DNA: TGTGCCAGCAGCTTAAGGTGGGGACGGTCCTACGAGCAGTACTTC. Translated: CASSLRWGRSYEQYF. The gene calls are TRBV11-1 and TRBJ2-7; D may match TRBD1 or TRBD2 (5 bases each). V lost 2 bases and J lost 1, with 12 bases in between. Germline V gives CDR1 SGHAT, CDR2 FQDESV (reference sequence). This CDR3 has 15 amino acids.

The chain is built from TRBV5-1 and TRBJ2-1; 7 bases line up with TRBD2. The CDR3 covers 14 residues. From germline, CDR1 is SGHRS and CDR2 YFSETQ. Trimming at V came to 4 bases and at J to 6 bases, leaving 7 bases not matched to a gene. The CDR3 region has the DNA TGCGCCAGCAGCATTGAGACTAGCAGCAATGAGCAGTTCTTC. Encoded protein: CASSIETSSNEQFF.

The chain carries TRBV6-5 and TRBJ2-7; TRBD2 matches 10 bases. Unmatched junction bases numbered 7, after V lost 7 bases and J lost 1 base. Germline V gives CDR1 MNHEY, CDR2 SVGAGI. The CDR3 covers 15 residues. CDR3 sequence: CASTPLAGASYEQYF. CDR3 bases: TGTGCCAGCACCCCCCTAGCGGGAGCTTCCTACGAGCAGTACTTC.

This clone has a single count. The chain carries TRBV6-1 and TRBJ2-7; 7 positions match TRBD2. Trimming took 7 bases from V and 6 from J; bases not matched to a gene: 12. The CDR3 extends over 14 amino acids. Germline lookup yields CDR1 MNHNS and CDR2 SASEGT. The CDR3 DNA follows: TGTGCCAGCATTGCAGGGAGGGCGATCGTCGAGCAGTACTTC. The encoded protein is CASIAGRAIVEQYF.

The rearrangement links TRBV27 to TRBJ2-7, with D tentatively TRBD1 (5 bases). V lost 6 bases, J lost 3 bases, and 18 bases lay in between. The germline CDR1 and CDR2 sequences are MNHEY and SMNVEV (reference sequence). This CDR3 contains 15 residues. The CDR3 sequence: CASRTHQGRVYEQYF. As DNA, the CDR3 is TGTGCCAGCAGGACACATCAAGGCAGGGTCTACGAGCAGTACTTC.

The chain recombines TRBV14 with TRBJ2-7, with 10 nucleotides matching TRBD2. The CDR3 has 16 residues. Germline V gives CDR1 SGHDN, CDR2 FVKESK. Trimming took 3 bases from V and 3 from J; bases not matched to a gene: 8. This chain's CDR3 is CASSQASGRENYEQYF. CDR3 in DNA: TGTGCCAGCAGCCAGGCAAGCGGGAGGGAGAACTACGAGCAGTACTTC.

V gene TRBV11-2 combines with J gene TRBJ2-6; no clear D. V shed 1 base and J shed 0 bases, with 4 bases lying between them. CDR1 is SGHAT and CDR2 is FQNNGV in the germline V gene. This CDR3 contains 15 residues. The CDR3 region is CASSLGSSGANVLTF. The CDR3 nucleotides are TGTGCCAGCAGCTTAGGAAGCTCTGGGGCCAACGTCCTGACTTTC.

The CDR3 spells CASSDTTGLYGYTF. DNA of the CDR3: TGTGCCAGCAGCGACACTACAGGGCTCTATGGCTACACCTTC. This chain connects TRBV7-9 to TRBJ1-2; D may be TRBD1 (6 bases). The CDR3 totals 14 residues. Germline CDR1 reads SEHNR; CDR2 reads FQNEAQ (reference sequence). Trimming left V 5 bases short and J 4 bases short, with 14 bases between.

The V and J genes are TRBV18 and TRBJ1-1, with 7 bases lining up with TRBD1. V trimming: 3 bases; J trimming: 1 base; junction bases outside the gene matches: 8. The CDR3 spans 16 residues. Germline CDR1 KGHSH, CDR2 LQKENI. CDR3 nucleotide sequence: TGTGCCAGCTCACCGATAGGACAGGCGACGAACACTGAAGCTTTCTTT. Residues: CASSPIGQATNTEAFF. The full variable domain, completed using reference TRBV18 and TRBJ1-1, is NAGVMQNPRHLVRRRGQEARLRCSPMKGHSHVYWYRQLPEEGLKFMVYLQKENIIDESGMPKERFSAEFPKEGPSILRIQQVVRGDSAAYFCASSPIGQATNTEAFFGQGTRLTVV.

The chain recombines TRBV28 with TRBJ2-7; D gene uncertain. This CDR3 has 15 residues. CDR1 is MDHEN, CDR2 SYDVKM, per germline. V shed 6 bases and J shed 6 bases, with 21 bases lying between them. Written as DNA, the CDR3 is TGTGCCAGCAGCCCCTCTCCCACTGTGGAGCGCGAGCAGTACTTC. Its protein product is CASSPSPTVEREQYF.

The V call is TRBV5-1, the J call TRBJ1-6; weak D call: TRBD1 (5 bases). Trimming took 0 bases from V and 6 from J, leaving 16 bases between them. The length of the CDR3 is 17 residues. Germline V gene lookup returns CDR1 SGHRS and CDR2 YFSETQ. Here the CDR3 reads CASSLAGGRPTNSPLHF. The CDR3, as DNA: TGCGCCAGCAGCTTGGCCGGGGGAAGGCCCACTAATTCACCCCTCCACTTT.

V usage is TRBV7-2 and J usage is TRBJ2-7; D ambiguous. The V gene lost 5 bases and the J gene lost 3 bases, with 8 bases spanning the gap. The germline CDR1 and CDR2 sequences are SGHTA and FQGNSA. CDR3 length equals 12 residues. The DNA for the CDR3 is TGTGCCAGCAGCATTCATCTCTACGAGCAGTACTTC. Amino acid sequence: CASSIHLYEQYF.

This clone was seen a single time. The V and J genes are TRBV7-8 and TRBJ2-7, with TRBD1 matching over 12 bases. V shed 5 bases, J shed 5 bases, and the junction held 13 bases outside the gene matches. In germline, CDR1 is SGHVS, CDR2 FQNEAQ. This CDR3 has 17 residues. The CDR3 region is CASSPIGTGGWEDEQYF. CDR3 coding DNA: TGTGCCAGCAGCCCTATTGGGACAGGGGGCTGGGAGGACGAGCAGTACTTC.

This clone was observed once. This sequence joins TRBV7-9 and TRBJ2-5; no clear D gene. V lost 1 base to trimming and J lost 5 bases, with 11 bases between them. Germline CDR1 and CDR2: SEHNR and FQNEAQ (reference sequence). The length of the CDR3 is 14 residues. DNA of the CDR3: TGTGCCAGCAGCTTAGTGCCCCTATGGGAGACCCAGTACTTC. Encoded protein: CASSLVPLWETQYF. The full variable domain, completed using reference TRBV7-9 and TRBJ2-5, is DTGVSQNPRHKITKRGQNVTFRCDPISEHNRLYWYRQTLGQGPEFLTYFQNEAQLEKSRLLSDRFSAERPKGSFSTLEIQRTEQGDSAMYLCASSLVPLWETQYFGPGTRLLVL.

The chain is built from TRBV7-2 and TRBJ1-1; 9 nucleotides agree with TRBD1. The germline CDR1 and CDR2 sequences are SGHTA and FQGNSA. This CDR3 has 15 residues. V gave up 3 bases and J gave up 5 bases; unmatched junction bases: 7. DNA for the CDR3: TGTGCCAGCAGCTTCCTGACAGGGGGTGAGACTGAAGCTTTCTTT. Translating it yields CASSFLTGGETEAFF. The variable domain in full, with the rest retrieved from reference TRBV7-2 and TRBJ1-1, is GAGVSQSPSNKVTEKGKDVELRCDPISGHTALYWYRQSLGQGLEFLIYFQGNSAPDKSGLPSDRFSAERTGGSVSTLTIQRTQQEDSAVYLCASSFLTGGETEAFFGQGTRLTVV.

This chain joins TRBV18 and TRBJ1-3, with D unresolved. CDR1 is KGHSH, CDR2 LQKENI, per germline. This CDR3 has 14 residues. V shed 0 bases and J shed 4 bases, with 7 bases lying between them. CDR3 bases: TGTGCCAGCTCACCACCGGGCTGGGGAAACACCATATATTTT. Residues: CASSPPGWGNTIYF.

The chain couples TRBV7-9 to TRBJ2-7; tentative D call: TRBD1 (6 bases). This CDR3 is built from 15 residues. V was clipped by 5 bases and J by 3 bases, with 17 bases between them. The germline CDR1 and CDR2 sequences are SEHNR and FQNEAQ (reference sequence). CDR3 in amino acids: CASSERTVGSYEQYF. In DNA form, the CDR3 reads TGTGCCAGCAGCGAAAGGACAGTGGGAAGCTACGAGCAGTACTTC.

The chain couples TRBV5-1 to TRBJ1-1; a weak D match, TRBD1 (6 bases). The length of the CDR3 is 14 residues. V lost 3 bases and J lost 1, with 10 bases in between. Germline V lookup: CDR1 SGHRS, CDR2 YFSETQ. The CDR3 DNA follows: TGCGCCAGCAGCTCCGGGACACCGAACACTGAAGCTTTCTTT. It is translated as CASSSGTPNTEAFF.

This chain joins TRBV6-5 and TRBJ2-2; D is unresolved. V was trimmed by 0 bases and J by 2 bases, leaving 10 bases between them. There are 16 residues in the CDR3. Per germline, CDR1 MNHEY and CDR2 SVGAGI. In DNA form, the CDR3 reads TGTGCCAGCAGTTACTCGGCAGACACAAACACCGGGGAGCTGTTTTTT. Protein: CASSYSADTNTGELFF.

This clone occurred once. The J gene is TRBJ2-5, the V gene TRBV6-5; D perhaps matches TRBD1 (5 bases). The J call may be faulty, since TRBJ2-7 better matches the DNA end. The CDR3 extends over 14 amino acids. Per the germline V gene, CDR1 is MNHEY and CDR2 is SVGAGI. The CDR3 nucleotides read TGTGCCAGCAGTTACTCGGCAGGGTCCTACGAGCAGTACTTC. This codes for CASSYSAGSYEQYF.

In its sample, this clone was seen once. The J gene is TRBJ2-3, the V gene TRBV27; TRBD2 is a possible D gene (6 bases). CDR3 length: 17 residues. CDR1 MNHEY and CDR2 SMNVEV come from the germline V gene (reference sequence). V shed 5 bases and J shed 3 bases, with 21 bases lying between them. The CDR3 bases are TGTGCCAGCAGTCTTACCCCCCGAGCGGGCAATACAGATACGCAGTATTTT. Residues: CASSLTPRAGNTDTQYF.

The chain uses TRBV28 and TRBJ1-5; TRBD1 agrees at 7 bases. This CDR3 has 16 residues. Trimming cost V 1 base and J 2 bases; bases outside gene matches: 5. CDR1 is MDHEN, CDR2 SYDVKM, per germline. The CDR3 protein is CASSLYRGEGNQPQHF. CDR3 nucleotides: TGTGCCAGCAGTTTATACAGGGGCGAAGGCAATCAGCCCCAGCATTTT.

The chain recombines TRBV28 with TRBJ2-3; D perhaps matches TRBD2 (6 bases). The CDR3 runs 16 residues. Germline V gene lookup returns CDR1 MDHEN and CDR2 SYDVKM. The V gene lost 1 base and the J gene lost 5 bases, with 16 bases spanning the gap. CDR3 region: CASSLSGAAVEDTQYF. CDR3 coding DNA: TGTGCCAGCAGTTTATCGGGAGCGGCGGTGGAAGATACGCAGTATTTT.

The chain uses TRBV27 and TRBJ1-5; 7 nucleotides line up with TRBD1. The CDR3 extends over 13 amino acids. V gave up 3 bases and J gave up 5 bases; unmatched junction bases: 1. CDR1 and CDR2 from the germline V gene are MNHEY and SMNVEV (reference sequence). CDR3 in DNA: TGTGCCAGCAGTTTTGACAGGGATCAGCCCCAGCATTTT. Translation: CASSFDRDQPQHF.

J is TRBJ1-5 and V is TRBV2; D is undetermined. The V gene's germline CDR1 is SNHLY and CDR2 FYNNEI. V was pared by 6 bases and J by 4 bases, with 19 bases between. This CDR3 is built from 16 residues. The CDR3 sequence is CASRGLDTSNNQPQHF. For the CDR3, the DNA is TGTGCCAGCAGGGGATTAGACACTAGTAATAATCAGCCCCAGCATTTT.

The V call is TRBV7-6, the J call TRBJ1-5; D possibly corresponds to TRBD1 (5 bases). The CDR3 is made up of 16 amino acids. The germline CDR1 and CDR2 sequences are SGHVS and FNYEAQ. V lost 1 base, J lost 0 bases, and 10 bases lay in between. CDR3 nucleotides: TGTGCCAGCAGCTTAGAGGCAGGGTCTAGCAATCAGCCCCAGCATTTT. This encodes CASSLEAGSSNQPQHF.

The chain employs TRBV15 and TRBJ1-5; no clear D. This CDR3 contains 15 residues. Trimming shortened V by 1 base and J by 4 bases, and 11 bases separated the two germline ends. The germline V gene encodes CDR1 LNHNV and CDR2 YYDKDF (reference sequence). In DNA, the CDR3 is TGTGCCACCAGCAGAGCGGTTTCGGGGAATCAGCCCCAGCATTTT. Translated, it gives CATSRAVSGNQPQHF.